These 15 T cell receptor beta chains originate from one sample sequenced in a study of blood T cell repertoires in COVID-19. The repertoire was sequenced with immunoSEQ multiplex PCR; TCRdb's copy has only in-frame clones and lacks some. The data show just over 350,000 clones, with 80% to 90% seen just once and under 8.5% held by the top ten. What was sequenced was peripheral blood. The receptors come from a woman in her sixties with COVID-19, enrolled during active disease.

The chain is built from TRBV9 and TRBJ1-2; TRBD1 might be the D (5 bases). The CDR3 is 15 residues long. Per the germline V gene, CDR1 is SGDLS and CDR2 is YYNGEE. The V and J ends lost 2 bases and 8 bases respectively, with 19 bases between them. CDR3 region: CASSVAGARPVGYTF. The CDR3 DNA follows: TGTGCCAGCAGCGTGGCTGGGGCGCGGCCGGTAGGCTACACCTTC. The full variable domain, rest sourced from reference TRBV9 and TRBJ1-2, is DSGVTQTPKHLITATGQRVTLRCSPRSGDLSVYWYQQSLDQGLQFLIQYYNGEERAKGNILERFSAQQFPDLHSELNLSSLELGDSALYFCASSVAGARPVGYTFGSGTRLTVV.

This chain connects TRBV27 to TRBJ1-2, with TRBD1 identical over 8 bases. With V trimmed by 1 base and J by 8 bases, 6 bases remained unmatched. The CDR3 is made up of 14 amino acids. Germline V gene data show CDR1 as MNHEY and CDR2 as SMNVEV (reference sequence). The CDR3 spells CASSLWAGGGGYTF. The CDR3 coding sequence is TGTGCCAGCAGTTTATGGGCAGGGGGCGGAGGCTACACCTTC.

The chain joins TRBV6-2 or TRBV6-3 to TRBJ1-2; TRBD1 is a possible D gene (5 bases). Trimming stripped 6 bases from V and 4 bases from J, with 12 bases between. This CDR3 contains 13 residues. Germline V CDR1 and CDR2: MNHEY, SVGEGT. CDR3 amino acids: CASSQGLSYGYTF. CDR3 coding DNA: TGTGCCAGCAGCCAGGGACTCTCCTATGGCTACACCTTC.

J is TRBJ1-2 and V is TRBV6-5, with TRBD1 as a possible D gene (5 bases). The CDR3 spans 13 residues. CDR1 MNHEY and CDR2 SVGAGI come from the germline V gene. Between the trimmed V and J ends, which lost 0 bases and 4 bases, there was a span of 6 bases. In nucleotides, the CDR3 is TGTGCCAGCAGTTACTCGACAGCCTATGGCTACACCTTC. It encodes CASSYSTAYGYTF.

This clone was observed a handful of times. This rearrangement joins TRBV3-1 (or the pseudogene TRBV3-2) to TRBJ1-2; TRBD1 matches 9 bases. Per germline, CDR1 LGHDT and CDR2 YNNKEL (reference sequence). Trimming took 1 base from V and 6 from J; bases not matched to a gene: 12. The CDR3 length is 17 residues. The CDR3 region is CASSQGTVWTGAHGYTF. In DNA form, the CDR3 reads TGTGCCAGCAGCCAAGGAACGGTATGGACAGGGGCACATGGCTACACCTTC.

This chain connects TRBV19 to TRBJ2-2, with 8 positions matching TRBD1. The germline V gene has CDR1 LNHDA and CDR2 SQIVND (reference sequence). V trimming: 4 bases; J trimming: 7 bases; junction bases outside the gene matches: 14. This CDR3 region has 17 residues. DNA for the CDR3: TGTGCCAGTAGTACAGAGGACAGGGTCAGTCATATCGGGGAGCTGTTTTTT. It encodes CASSTEDRVSHIGELFF.

This clone was detected a few times. This chain joins TRBV28 and TRBJ1-2; 8 positions agree with TRBD1. V gave up 7 bases and J gave up 7 bases; unmatched junction bases: 5. This CDR3 spans 12 amino acids. The germline gives CDR1 MDHEN, CDR2 SYDVKM. CDR3 sequence: CASTIDRGGYTF. The CDR3 DNA sequence: TGTGCCAGCACCATCGACAGGGGTGGCTACACCTTC.

The chain employs TRBV11-2 and TRBJ2-5, with TRBD2 as a possible D gene (6 bases). Trimming removed 5 bases at V and 5 bases at J, with 15 bases between. This CDR3 contains 14 residues. Germline V gene sequence: CDR1 SGHAT, CDR2 FQNNGV. CDR3 region: CASSPRGSGETQYF. The CDR3 DNA sequence: TGTGCCAGCAGCCCCCGGGGGTCGGGGGAGACCCAGTACTTC.

The V and J genes are TRBV19 and TRBJ2-5; 8 bases match TRBD1. The CDR3 length is 15 residues. Germline V gene sequence: CDR1 LNHDA, CDR2 SQIVND (reference sequence). The junction had 8 bases not matched to a gene; V was cut back by 1 base and J by 7 bases. Here the CDR3 reads CASSIGATGEMTQYF. DNA of the CDR3: TGTGCCAGTAGTATAGGGGCGACAGGGGAGATGACCCAGTACTTC.

This clone was observed a handful of times. The chain recombines TRBV11-3 with TRBJ1-6; D gene ambiguous. Trimming removed 2 bases from V and 7 bases from J, with 12 bases in between. The CDR3 is 15 amino acids. CDR1 is SGHNT and CDR2 is YENEEA in the germline V gene. CDR3 bases: TGTGCCAGCAGCTTAACCAGGACTCCCAATTCACCCCTCCACTTT. It yields the protein CASSLTRTPNSPLHF.

This clone was seen a few times. The V and J genes are TRBV6-2 or TRBV6-3 and TRBJ2-1, with a possible D match to TRBD2 (6 bases). The germline V and J ends were trimmed by 2 bases and 9 bases, with 14 bases remaining between them. Germline-derived CDR1 and CDR2 are MNHEY and SVGEGT. The CDR3 is 14 residues long. In DNA, the CDR3 is TGTGCCAGCAGTTACGGACTACTCGTCCGTGAGCAGTTCTTC. The encoded protein is CASSYGLLVREQFF.

The chain has TRBV5-1 and TRBJ1-5, with D perhaps TRBD1 (5 bases). CDR3 length: 13 amino acids. Germline CDR1 and CDR2: SGHRS and YFSETQ. Trimming stripped 7 bases from V and 5 bases from J, with 13 bases between. The CDR3 sequence: CASALGGDQPQHF. Here the CDR3 DNA reads TGCGCCAGCGCCCTCGGGGGGGATCAGCCCCAGCATTTT.

V is TRBV7-2 and J is TRBJ2-5; 11 positions agree with TRBD2. Germline-derived CDR1 and CDR2 are SGHTA and FQGNSA. This CDR3 comprises 18 residues. V lost 5 bases to trimming and J lost 5 bases; unmatched junction nucleotides: 16. The CDR3 DNA reads TGTGCCAGCAGCCCTGGGCGGGGGGGGACTAGCGGCTGGGAGACCCAGTACTTC. It encodes CASSPGRGGTSGWETQYF.

The rearrangement uses TRBV6-6 and TRBJ1-1; 7 bases align to TRBD1. The V and J ends lost 0 bases and 5 bases, in that order; junction bases with no gene match: 6. Germline CDR1 reads MNHNY; CDR2 reads SVGAGI (reference sequence). The CDR3 is 15 residues long. Here the CDR3 DNA reads TGTGCCAGCAGTTACTCCGCGACAGGGCGAACTGAAGCTTTCTTT. The encoded protein is CASSYSATGRTEAFF.

The V call is TRBV5-1, the J call TRBJ2-5; D perhaps matches TRBD1 (5 bases). In germline, CDR1 is SGHRS, CDR2 YFSETQ. CDR3 length equals 13 residues. Trimming removed 4 bases from V and 5 bases from J, with 12 bases in between. The CDR3: CASSQGHRETQYF. The CDR3 DNA follows: TGCGCCAGCAGCCAGGGCCACCGGGAGACCCAGTACTTC.